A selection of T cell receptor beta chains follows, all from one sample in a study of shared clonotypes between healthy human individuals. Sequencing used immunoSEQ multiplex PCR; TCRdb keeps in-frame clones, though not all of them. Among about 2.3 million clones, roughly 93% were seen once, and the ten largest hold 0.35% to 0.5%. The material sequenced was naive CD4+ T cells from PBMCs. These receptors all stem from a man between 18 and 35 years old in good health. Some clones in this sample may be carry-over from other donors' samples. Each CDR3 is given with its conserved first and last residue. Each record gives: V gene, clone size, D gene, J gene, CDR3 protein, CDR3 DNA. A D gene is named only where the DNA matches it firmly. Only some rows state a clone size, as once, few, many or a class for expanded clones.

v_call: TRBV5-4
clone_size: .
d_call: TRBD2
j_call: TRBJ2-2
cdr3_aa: CASFPGASGSPNTGELFF
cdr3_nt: TGTGCCAGCTTCCCGGGGGCTAGCGGGTCCCCGAACACCGGGGAGCTGTTTTTT

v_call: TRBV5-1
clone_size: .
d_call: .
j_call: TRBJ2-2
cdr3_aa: CASSSPGIGELFF
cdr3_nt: TGCGCCAGCAGCTCCCCGGGCATCGGGGAGCTGTTTTTT

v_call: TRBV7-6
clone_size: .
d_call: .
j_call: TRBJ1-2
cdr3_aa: CASSATRQVTYTF
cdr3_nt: TGTGCCAGCAGCGCAACCCGACAGGTGACCTACACCTTC

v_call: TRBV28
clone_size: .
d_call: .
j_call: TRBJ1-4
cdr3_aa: CASRTPGLVVEKLFF
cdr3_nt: TGTGCCAGCAGGACACCGGGACTTGTGGTAGAAAAACTGTTTTTT

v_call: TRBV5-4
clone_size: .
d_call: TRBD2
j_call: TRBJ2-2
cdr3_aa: CASSPGRGGTGELFF
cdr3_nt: TGTGCCAGCAGCCCTGGGAGGGGTGGCACCGGGGAGCTGTTTTTT

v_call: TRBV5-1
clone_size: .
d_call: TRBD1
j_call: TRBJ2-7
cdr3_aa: CASSSGQEPYEQYF
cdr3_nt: TGCGCCAGCAGCTCTGGACAGGAGCCCTACGAGCAGTACTTC

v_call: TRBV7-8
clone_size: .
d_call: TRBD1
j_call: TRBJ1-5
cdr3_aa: CASSLGDRNSNQPQHF
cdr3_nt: TGTGCCAGCAGCTTAGGGGACAGAAATAGCAATCAGCCCCAGCATTTT

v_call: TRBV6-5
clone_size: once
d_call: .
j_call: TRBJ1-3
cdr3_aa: CASSYTTFGNTIYF
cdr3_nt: TGTGCCAGCAGTTACACGACATTTGGAAACACCATATATTTT

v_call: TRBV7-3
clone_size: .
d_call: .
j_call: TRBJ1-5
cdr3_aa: CASSLDSNQPQHF
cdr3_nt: TGTGCCAGCAGCTTGGACAGCAATCAGCCCCAGCATTTT

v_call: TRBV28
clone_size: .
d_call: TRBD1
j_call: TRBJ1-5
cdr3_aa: CASTNLPGGKQPQHF
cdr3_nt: TGTGCCAGCACCAATTTGCCAGGGGGCAAGCAGCCCCAGCATTTT

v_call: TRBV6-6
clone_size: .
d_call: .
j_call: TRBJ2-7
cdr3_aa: CASTPGQTYEQYF
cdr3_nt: TGTGCCAGCACGCCGGGACAAACCTACGAGCAGTACTTC

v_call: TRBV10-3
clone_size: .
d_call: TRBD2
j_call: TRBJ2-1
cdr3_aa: CAINMGLADNEQFF
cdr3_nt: TGTGCCATCAATATGGGACTAGCGGACAATGAGCAGTTCTTC

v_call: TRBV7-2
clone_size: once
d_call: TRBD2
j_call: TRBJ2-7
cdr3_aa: CASSLFPSGTPYEQYF
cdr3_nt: TGTGCCAGCAGCTTATTTCCTAGCGGGACCCCCTACGAGCAGTACTTC

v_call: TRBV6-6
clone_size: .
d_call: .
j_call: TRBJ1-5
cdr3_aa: CASRDGLGAGQPQHF
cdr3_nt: TGTGCCAGCAGGGACGGCCTGGGGGCGGGTCAGCCCCAGCATTTT

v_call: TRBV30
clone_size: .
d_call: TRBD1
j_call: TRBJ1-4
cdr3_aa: CAWGQGSGEKLFF
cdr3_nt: TGTGCCTGGGGACAGGGGAGCGGAGAAAAACTGTTTTTT

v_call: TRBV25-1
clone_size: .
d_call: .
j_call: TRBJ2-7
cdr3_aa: CASSEAGYGSYEQYF
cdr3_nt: TGTGCCAGCAGTGAAGCAGGGTATGGCTCCTACGAGCAGTACTTC

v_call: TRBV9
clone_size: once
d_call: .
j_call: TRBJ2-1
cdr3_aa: CASNRWGQSSYNEQFF
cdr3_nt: TGTGCCAGCAACAGGTGGGGACAAAGCTCCTACAATGAGCAGTTCTTC

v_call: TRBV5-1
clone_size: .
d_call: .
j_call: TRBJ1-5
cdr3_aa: CASSLSGAGNQPQHF
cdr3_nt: TGCGCCAGCAGCTTGTCGGGGGCGGGCAATCAGCCCCAGCATTTT

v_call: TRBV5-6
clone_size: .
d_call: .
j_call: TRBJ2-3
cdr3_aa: CASTPGWGPSTDTQYF
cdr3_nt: TGTGCCAGCACCCCAGGTTGGGGGCCTAGCACAGATACGCAGTATTTT

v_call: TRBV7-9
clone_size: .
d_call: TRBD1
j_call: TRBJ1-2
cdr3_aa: CASSGRDRGGGDYGYTF
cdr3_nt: TGTGCCAGCAGCGGCCGGGACAGGGGAGGAGGCGACTATGGCTACACCTTC

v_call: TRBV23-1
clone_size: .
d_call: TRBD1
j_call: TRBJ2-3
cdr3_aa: CASSQSQGQGGTDTQYF
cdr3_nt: TGCGCCAGCAGTCAATCACAGGGACAGGGCGGGACAGATACGCAGTATTTT

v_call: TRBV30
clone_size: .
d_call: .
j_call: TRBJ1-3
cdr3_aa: CAWMNAAGNTIYF
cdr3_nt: TGTGCCTGGATGAATGCGGCTGGAAACACCATATATTTT

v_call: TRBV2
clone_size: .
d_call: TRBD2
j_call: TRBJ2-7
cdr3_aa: CASSGGRLAGDNEQYF
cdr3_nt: TGTGCCAGCAGTGGGGGGAGGCTAGCGGGAGATAACGAGCAGTACTTC

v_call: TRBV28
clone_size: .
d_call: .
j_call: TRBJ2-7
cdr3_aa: CASTYYEQYF
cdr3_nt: TGTGCCAGCACCTACTACGAGCAGTACTTC

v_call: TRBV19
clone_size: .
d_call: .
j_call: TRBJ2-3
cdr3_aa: CASSNRLGTDTQYF
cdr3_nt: TGTGCCAGTAGTAACAGGTTGGGCACAGATACGCAGTATTTT

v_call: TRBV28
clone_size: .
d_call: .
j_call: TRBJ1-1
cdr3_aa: CASSLLVLDNTEAFF
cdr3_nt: TGTGCCAGCAGTTTATTGGTCTTGGATAACACTGAAGCTTTCTTT

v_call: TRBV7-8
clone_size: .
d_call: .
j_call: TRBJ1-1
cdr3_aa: CASSLEKRLAFMNTEAFF
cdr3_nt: TGTGCCAGCAGCTTAGAAAAGAGGTTAGCCTTCATGAACACTGAAGCTTTCTTT

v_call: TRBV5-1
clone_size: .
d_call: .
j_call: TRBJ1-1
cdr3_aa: CASSAANTEAFF
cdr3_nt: TGCGCCAGCAGCGCAGCGAACACTGAAGCTTTCTTT

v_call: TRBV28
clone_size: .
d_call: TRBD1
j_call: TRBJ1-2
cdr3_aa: CASSSTGGRGYTF
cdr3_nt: TGTGCCAGCAGTTCGACAGGGGGCAGAGGCTACACCTTC

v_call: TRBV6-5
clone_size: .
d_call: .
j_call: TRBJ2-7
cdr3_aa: CASSTGLYEQYF
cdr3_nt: TGTGCCAGCAGTACGGGTCTCTACGAGCAGTACTTC

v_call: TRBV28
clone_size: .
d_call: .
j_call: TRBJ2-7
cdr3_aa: CASSPGIPYEQYF
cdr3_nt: TGTGCCAGCAGCCCAGGGATTCCCTACGAGCAGTACTTC

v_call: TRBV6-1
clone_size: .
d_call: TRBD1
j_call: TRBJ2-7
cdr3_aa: CASPGQAPQYF
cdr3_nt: TGTGCCAGCCCCGGACAGGCTCCGCAGTACTTC

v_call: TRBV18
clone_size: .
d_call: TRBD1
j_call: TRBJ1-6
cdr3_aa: CASSPDRLPNSPLHF
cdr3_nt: TGTGCCAGCTCACCGGACAGGCTTCCTAATTCACCCCTCCACTTT

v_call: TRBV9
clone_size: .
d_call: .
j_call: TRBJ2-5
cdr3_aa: CASSVAPGSYQETQYF
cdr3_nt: TGTGCCAGCAGCGTAGCCCCGGGTAGTTACCAAGAGACCCAGTACTTC

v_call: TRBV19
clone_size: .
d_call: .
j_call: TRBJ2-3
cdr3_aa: CASKGRNTDTQYF
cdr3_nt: TGTGCCAGTAAGGGACGGAACACAGATACGCAGTATTTT

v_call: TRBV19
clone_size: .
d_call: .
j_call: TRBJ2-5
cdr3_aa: CASSNSPTETQYF
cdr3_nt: TGTGCCAGTAGTAACTCCCCGACAGAGACCCAGTACTTC

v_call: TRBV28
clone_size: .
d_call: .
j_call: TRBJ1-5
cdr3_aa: CASSLKFRPQHF
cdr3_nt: TGTGCCAGCAGTCTCAAATTTAGGCCCCAGCATTTT

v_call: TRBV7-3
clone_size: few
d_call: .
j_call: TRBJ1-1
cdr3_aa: CASSSGTTEAFF
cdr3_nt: TGTGCCAGCAGCTCCGGGACGACTGAAGCTTTCTTT

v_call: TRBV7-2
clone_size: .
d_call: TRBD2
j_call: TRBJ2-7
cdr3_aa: CASSLDASGNSYEQYF
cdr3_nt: TGTGCCAGCAGCTTAGATGCTAGCGGGAACTCCTACGAGCAGTACTTC

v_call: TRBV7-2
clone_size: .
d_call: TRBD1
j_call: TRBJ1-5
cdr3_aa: CASSRGTGSNQPQHF
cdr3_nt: TGTGCCAGCAGCCGCGGGACAGGCAGCAATCAGCCCCAGCATTTT

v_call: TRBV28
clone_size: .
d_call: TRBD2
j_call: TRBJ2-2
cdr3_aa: CASKKAAGVTGELFF
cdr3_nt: TGTGCCAGCAAGAAGGCAGCGGGGGTCACCGGGGAGCTGTTTTTT

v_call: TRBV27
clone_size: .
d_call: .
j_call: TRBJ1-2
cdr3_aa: CASSLSRGSNYGYTF
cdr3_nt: TGTGCCAGCAGTTTATCCCGGGGCAGTAACTATGGCTACACCTTC

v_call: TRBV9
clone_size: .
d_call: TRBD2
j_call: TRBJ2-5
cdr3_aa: CASSANGRPRETQYF
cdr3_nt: TGTGCCAGCAGCGCCAACGGGAGGCCCCGGGAGACCCAGTACTTC

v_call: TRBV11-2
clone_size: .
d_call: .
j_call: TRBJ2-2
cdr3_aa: CASRLNQGGELFF
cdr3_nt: TGTGCCAGCAGACTGAATCAGGGGGGGGAGCTGTTTTTT

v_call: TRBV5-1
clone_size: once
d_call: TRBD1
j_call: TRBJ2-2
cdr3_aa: CASTRQGHTGELFF
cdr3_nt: TGCGCCAGCACCCGACAGGGGCATACCGGGGAGCTGTTTTTT

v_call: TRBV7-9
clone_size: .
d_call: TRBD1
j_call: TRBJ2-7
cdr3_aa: CASSPSTGGTIYEQYF
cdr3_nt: TGTGCCAGCAGCCCGTCCACAGGGGGCACGATCTACGAGCAGTACTTC

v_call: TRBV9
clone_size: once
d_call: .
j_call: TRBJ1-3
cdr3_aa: CASSVGGGSSGNTIYF
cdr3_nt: TGTGCCAGCAGCGTAGGAGGTGGGAGCTCTGGAAACACCATATATTTT

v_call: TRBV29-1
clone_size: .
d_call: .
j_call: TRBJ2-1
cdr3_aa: CSVAEPRAFF
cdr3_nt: TGCAGCGTTGCCGAACCAAGGGCGTTCTTC

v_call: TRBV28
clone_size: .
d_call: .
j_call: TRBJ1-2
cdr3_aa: CASSPVQTYGYTF
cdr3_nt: TGTGCCAGCAGTCCGGTACAGACCTATGGCTACACCTTC

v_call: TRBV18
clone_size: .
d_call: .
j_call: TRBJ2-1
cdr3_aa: CASSLSTPWSSYNEQFF
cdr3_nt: TGTGCCAGCTCACTTTCGACGCCCTGGAGCTCCTACAATGAGCAGTTCTTC

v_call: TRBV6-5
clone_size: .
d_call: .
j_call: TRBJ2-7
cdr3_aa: CASKDRAYEQYF
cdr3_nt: TGTGCCAGCAAGGACAGAGCCTACGAGCAGTACTTC

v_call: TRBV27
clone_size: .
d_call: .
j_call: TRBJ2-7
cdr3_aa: CASRSPGMEQYF
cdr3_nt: TGTGCCAGCAGAAGTCCCGGAATGGAGCAGTACTTC

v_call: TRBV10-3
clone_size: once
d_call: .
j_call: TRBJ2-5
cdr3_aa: CAIRNPPGETQYF
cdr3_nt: TGTGCCATCAGGAACCCGCCCGGCGAGACCCAGTACTTC

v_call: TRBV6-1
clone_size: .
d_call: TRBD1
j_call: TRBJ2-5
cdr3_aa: CASSEAHYGTETQETQYF
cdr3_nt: TGTGCCAGCAGTGAAGCACATTACGGGACAGAGACCCAAGAGACCCAGTACTTC

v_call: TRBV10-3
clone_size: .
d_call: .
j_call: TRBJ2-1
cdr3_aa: CAISDRGAYNEQFF
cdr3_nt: TGTGCCATCAGTGACAGGGGGGCCTACAATGAGCAGTTCTTC

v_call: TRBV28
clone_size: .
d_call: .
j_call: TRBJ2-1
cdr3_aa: CASSPPSVPEQFF
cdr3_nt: TGTGCCAGCAGTCCGCCTAGCGTCCCTGAGCAGTTCTTC

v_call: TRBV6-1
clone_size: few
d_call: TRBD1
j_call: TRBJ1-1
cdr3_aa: CASKGQLNTEAFF
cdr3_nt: TGTGCCAGCAAGGGACAGCTGAACACTGAAGCTTTCTTT

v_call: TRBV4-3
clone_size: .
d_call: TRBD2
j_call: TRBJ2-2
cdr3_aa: CASSQEWASGGTGELFF
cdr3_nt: TGCGCCAGCAGCCAAGAATGGGCTAGCGGGGGTACCGGGGAGCTGTTTTTT

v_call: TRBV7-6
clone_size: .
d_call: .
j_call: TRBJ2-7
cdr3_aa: CASRQAGSYEQYF
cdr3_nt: TGTGCCAGCAGGCAGGCAGGATCCTACGAGCAGTACTTC

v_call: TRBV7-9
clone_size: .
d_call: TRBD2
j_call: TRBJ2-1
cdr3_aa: CASSLGTQREAGEQFF
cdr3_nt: TGTGCCAGCAGCTTAGGGACCCAGCGGGAGGCGGGGGAGCAGTTCTTC